This T cell receptor beta chain was identified in a study of patients and donors after allogeneic stem cell transplantation (dated by TCRdb to 2018 to 2021). The sample holds a few counts of this clonotype. Its target antigen remains unknown. The input lacks base qualities; no much larger clone sits a single base away. Libraries came from RT-PCR. Sequencer: NextSeq 550. TCRdb reworked the public reads: Q25 trimming with fastp, MiXCR clone assembly, productive beta chains retained. Identical CDR3 proteins give one entry, which carries the most common genes and DNA. For this sample the table gives 920,000 or so distinct CDR3 sequences, of which roughly 17% were detected only once. Of the sample, roughly 6% is held by the ten largest clones. Germline trimming amounts to 0 bases on V and 3 bases on J, with 4 as the count of junction bases outside the gene matches. The germline V gene supplies CDR1 SGHVS and CDR2 FQNEAQ. Spanning cysteine to phenylalanine, the CDR3 consists of 17 amino acids. The kept DNA is CDR3 alone, 51 bases in frame from the first base.

Sequenced material: blood, either unsorted or a sorted T cell fraction (not recorded which). This sequence was found in a human donor who was either an allogeneic HSCT recipient or a stem cell or donor lymphocyte infusion donor (not recorded which). It is not recorded whose cells these are; they may come from a transplant donor. The V and J segments used are TRBV7-8 and TRBJ2-1, with 11 bases in between that match TRBD2. The sequenced DNA: TGTGCCAGCAGCTTAGCGAAACTAGCGGGAGTCTACAATGAGCAGTTCTTC. This codes for CASSLAKLAGVYNEQFF.